This entry concerns a single T cell receptor beta chain. After removal of 2 bases from V and 3 bases from J, the junction contained 9 bases not matched to a gene. The CDR3 is 18 residues long. Per germline, CDR1 MNHNS and CDR2 SASEGT. The sample originates from a study of CD4 and CD8 cells across lung adenocarcinoma regions. TCRdb redid the calling of the PCR reads with MiXCR, one entry per CDR3 protein. The data contain 5,000 to 6,500 distinct CDR3 sequences, approximately 65% of them singletons. Localized lung adenocarcinoma, a non-small cell lung cancer, affected the donors. The rearrangement uses TRBV6-1 and TRBJ2-1; 11 bases agree with TRBD2. The sample consisted of CD4+ T cells from the center of a lung tumor. The source of this sequence is a female donor with lung adenocarcinoma. The CD4 and CD8 labels of this study may be unreliable. CDR3 residues: CASSEIAGGLGYYNEQFF. In DNA form, the CDR3 reads TGTGCCAGCAGTGAAATAGCGGGAGGGCTGGGGTACTACAATGAGCAGTTCTTC.